A selection of T cell receptor beta chains follows, all from one sample in a study of T cells after yellow fever vaccination. TCRdb itself ran the 5' RACE reads through MiXCR, one entry per CDR3 protein. Of around 340,000 distinct CDR3 sequences listed, approximately 13% are singletons. Here the sequenced sample was CD4+ T cells sorted from PBMCs, taken 15 days after the yellow fever booster vaccination. Receptor source: a man aged 18-30 years who received the YFV17D yellow fever vaccine. CDR3s include the opening cysteine and the closing phenylalanine or tryptophan. A D gene is named only where the DNA matches it firmly. For some rows the clone size is stated as once, few or many, or as a class when expanded; others skip it.

clone_size: many; j_call: TRBJ1-5; v_call: TRBV10-3; d_call: TRBD1; cdr3_nt: TGTGCCATCGGGGACAGGGATCAGCCCCAGCATTTT; cdr3_aa: CAIGDRDQPQHF
clone_size: .; j_call: TRBJ2-5; v_call: TRBV7-6; d_call: .; cdr3_nt: TGTGCCAGCAGCTTAATCAGACGGGGGGACAATAAGGAGACCCAGTACTTC; cdr3_aa: CASSLIRRGDNKETQYF
clone_size: .; j_call: TRBJ2-3; v_call: TRBV6-5; d_call: TRBD1; cdr3_nt: TGTGCCAGCAGTTACCGACAGGGTCCGGGCACAGATACGCAGTATTTT; cdr3_aa: CASSYRQGPGTDTQYF
clone_size: many; j_call: TRBJ2-3; v_call: TRBV4-3; d_call: TRBD2; cdr3_nt: TGCGCCAGCAGCCGAGAAGCGGGGGGGCATCCAGATACGCAGTATTTT; cdr3_aa: CASSREAGGHPDTQYF
clone_size: .; j_call: TRBJ1-3; v_call: TRBV24-1; d_call: .; cdr3_nt: TGTGCCACCAGTGATGCGTCCTCTGGAAACACCATATATTTT; cdr3_aa: CATSDASSGNTIYF
clone_size: .; j_call: TRBJ2-2; v_call: TRBV12-3/TRBV12-4; d_call: TRBD1; cdr3_nt: TGTGCCAGCAGTACGGGACAGGGGGACCTAGGGAACGGGGAGCTGTTTTTT; cdr3_aa: CASSTGQGDLGNGELFF
clone_size: few; j_call: TRBJ2-3; v_call: TRBV7-2; d_call: .; cdr3_nt: TGTGCCAGCAGCCCGGCGGCAGATACGCAGTATTTT; cdr3_aa: CASSPAADTQYF
clone_size: .; j_call: TRBJ2-5; v_call: TRBV5-5; d_call: .; cdr3_nt: TGTGCCAGCAGTATCCAGGGTACGGAGACCCAGTACTTC; cdr3_aa: CASSIQGTETQYF
clone_size: .; j_call: TRBJ1-6; v_call: TRBV7-9; d_call: .; cdr3_nt: TGTGCCAGCAGGAAAAGAGGGGGACGGGATTCACCCCTCCACTTT; cdr3_aa: CASRKRGGRDSPLHF
clone_size: few; j_call: TRBJ1-5; v_call: TRBV18; d_call: .; cdr3_nt: TGTGCCAGCAACAGGGAGAATCAGCCCCAGCATTTT; cdr3_aa: CASNRENQPQHF
clone_size: .; j_call: TRBJ2-2; v_call: TRBV9; d_call: .; cdr3_nt: TGTGCCAGCAGCCGCAAACTCTCGAACACCGGGGAGCTGTTTTTT; cdr3_aa: CASSRKLSNTGELFF
clone_size: few; j_call: TRBJ2-5; v_call: TRBV12-3/TRBV12-4; d_call: .; cdr3_nt: TGTGCCAGCAGTTTCCAGCGGCAAGAGACCCAGTACTTC; cdr3_aa: CASSFQRQETQYF
clone_size: .; j_call: TRBJ2-7; v_call: TRBV4-3; d_call: TRBD1; cdr3_nt: TGCGCCGGCAGCCGACGGGACAGGGTAGGCGAGCAGTACTTC; cdr3_aa: CAGSRRDRVGEQYF
clone_size: few; j_call: TRBJ2-5; v_call: TRBV12-3/TRBV12-4; d_call: .; cdr3_nt: TGTGCCAGCAGTACGAACCCAAAAGGAGAGACCCAGTACTTC; cdr3_aa: CASSTNPKGETQYF
clone_size: .; j_call: TRBJ2-7; v_call: TRBV18; d_call: TRBD2; cdr3_nt: TGTGCCAGCTCACCGATTAGGACTAGCGACTACGAGCAGTACTTC; cdr3_aa: CASSPIRTSDYEQYF
clone_size: few; j_call: TRBJ1-6; v_call: TRBV6-1; d_call: TRBD1; cdr3_nt: TGTGCCAGCAGTCAACAGGGGGGATATTCACCCCTCCACTTT; cdr3_aa: CASSQQGGYSPLHF
clone_size: .; j_call: TRBJ2-4; v_call: TRBV7-9; d_call: .; cdr3_nt: TGTGCCAGCAGCTTAGGCCTGGCTTGGGACATTCAGTACTTC; cdr3_aa: CASSLGLAWDIQYF
clone_size: many; j_call: TRBJ1-1; v_call: TRBV5-1; d_call: TRBD1; cdr3_nt: TGCGCCAGCAGCTACACCGGGACAGGGGGTAACACTGAAGCTTTCTTT; cdr3_aa: CASSYTGTGGNTEAFF
clone_size: .; j_call: TRBJ1-1; v_call: TRBV29-1; d_call: .; cdr3_nt: TGCAGCGCTAAGGGACATCTGAACACTGAAGCTTTCTTT; cdr3_aa: CSAKGHLNTEAFF
clone_size: few; j_call: TRBJ1-2; v_call: TRBV7-2; d_call: .; cdr3_nt: TGTGCCAGCAGCCCGAATGAGGGGGGCTATGGCTACACCTTC; cdr3_aa: CASSPNEGGYGYTF
clone_size: .; j_call: TRBJ1-1; v_call: TRBV29-1; d_call: .; cdr3_nt: TGCAGCGTTGCGGGGACCCCGCAGGACACTGAAGCTTTCTTT; cdr3_aa: CSVAGTPQDTEAFF
clone_size: .; j_call: TRBJ2-5; v_call: TRBV7-3; d_call: .; cdr3_nt: TGTGCCAGCAGCTTCGGAGCCGGCCCCCAAGAGACCCAGTACTTC; cdr3_aa: CASSFGAGPQETQYF
clone_size: .; j_call: TRBJ1-1; v_call: TRBV5-5; d_call: TRBD1; cdr3_nt: TGTGCCAGCACCCTGATCCGGGGGACAGGGGGTCGGGCTTTCTTT; cdr3_aa: CASTLIRGTGGRAFF
clone_size: .; j_call: TRBJ1-1; v_call: TRBV29-1; d_call: .; cdr3_nt: TGCAGCGTCCGAATAGTCGGGCGAAACACTGAAGCTTTCTTT; cdr3_aa: CSVRIVGRNTEAFF
clone_size: .; j_call: TRBJ2-5; v_call: TRBV6-2/TRBV6-3; d_call: .; cdr3_nt: TGTGCCAGCAGTTACGCCGGTACTAGTGCGGAGACCCAGTACTTC; cdr3_aa: CASSYAGTSAETQYF
clone_size: many; j_call: TRBJ1-1; v_call: TRBV11-2; d_call: TRBD1; cdr3_nt: TGTGCCAGCAGCTTAGCCTTGACTCGACAGGGCGAAGCTTTCTTT; cdr3_aa: CASSLALTRQGEAFF
clone_size: .; j_call: TRBJ2-2; v_call: TRBV19; d_call: .; cdr3_nt: TGTGCCAGTACCCCCTCTTCGGGGGTAGTCGGGGAGCTGTTTTTT; cdr3_aa: CASTPSSGVVGELFF